What follows is one T cell receptor beta chain and its context. What this receptor recognizes is not known. There are no base qualities to consult, and no much larger clone falls within one base. Peripheral blood CD8+ and CD4+ T cells from healthy donors, Susac syndrome patients and multiple sclerosis patients were profiled using high-throughput TCR beta sequencing. The Susac syndrome patients fulfilled recently defined diagnostic criteria for definite or probable disease. Bulk CD8+ and CD4+ T cells were purified by magnetic negative isolation, whereas CD8+ TEMRA cells were enriched by FACS. Blood was drawn into EDTA tubes, processed within 24 hours, and PBMCs were isolated by density gradient centrifugation. PBMCs intended for TCR sequencing were cryopreserved in liquid nitrogen and were subsequently thawed in a 37 degrees C water bath. Purity of sorted or isolated CD4+, CD8+ and CD8+ TEMRA cells was at least 90%.

This sample was taken from a study of CD8 T cells in Susac syndrome (dated 2019 in TCRdb). About the study as a whole: Of the Susac syndrome patients who were sequenced, about six had clinically active disease and fewer than ten were in clinical remission. Susac syndrome patients were therapy-naive, on corticosteroids (some also receiving IVIg), or on IVIg alone at blood withdrawal. The study used repertoire sequencing to test whether antigen drove CD8+ T cell activation and differentiation in Susac syndrome. What the study reported, not specific to this receptor: In the CD4+ T cell repertoire of Susac syndrome patients, clonal expansion was not detected. The TCR sequencing and HLA analysis was acknowledged to have included a relatively small number of individuals.

RNA was extracted using the RNeasy kit, and roughly 0.45 to 1 microgram was reverse transcribed with random hexamers. The immunoSEQ multiplex PCR assay, covering 54 Vbeta and 13 Jbeta segments, was used to amplify TCR beta CDR3 regions. PCR amplification bias was corrected by using a synthetic template baseline for primer optimization and computational correction. As for the authors' bioinformatics: Reads were annotated to V, D and J genes per IMGT and analyzed with immunoSEQ Analyzer, keeping only productive sequences. To calculate clonality, Shannon entropy was normalized by log2 of the number of productive unique sequences and then subtracted from one. For each patient and control, public and private clones were evaluated within the 100 most prevalent clones. Susac-specific clones were defined as absent from healthy and MS cohorts, 1052 published viral clones and other ImmuneACCESS disease sequences. TCRdb's own reprocessing of the public reads used fastp at Q25 and MiXCR and kept productive beta chains. Entries are consolidated by CDR3 protein sequence, retaining the most common genes and DNA. The V and J calls come from TCRdb's annotation, not from the publication. In this sample the table shows some 150,000 distinct CDR3 sequences, around 93% of which occur a single time. The top ten hold roughly 0.15% of the sample.

The germline V gene gives CDR1 as SGHDT and CDR2 as YYEEEE. V loses 4 bases of germline sequence and J loses 0 bases, and the interval between the two ends is 15 bases. Including cysteine and phenylalanine, the CDR3 has 16 amino acids. Just CDR3 DNA is preserved here, 48 bases in frame from base 1. The sequence links TRBV5-6 to TRBJ2-3, and the D gene may be TRBD1, 6 bases matching. The sequenced sample consisted of CD4+ T cells from PBMCs. The origin of this receptor is a human donor with Susac syndrome. The DNA sequence is TGTGCCAGCAGCGAAATAGGAACAGGGAGCACAGATACGCAGTATTTT. This translates into CASSEIGTGSTDTQYF.